Below, 17 T cell receptor beta chains from the same sample are listed, as sequenced in a study of regulatory T cells in long-lasting Graves disease. Indicated time point: persistent/refractory GD, antithyroid drugs over 5 years with positive TRAb. With RNA extracted from PBMCs as input, the TCR library was made. For TCR beta, libraries came from iRepertoire HTBI primers and Arm-PCR of CDR3 regions. A single record per CDR3 protein comes from TCRdb applying MiXCR to the multiplex PCR reads. The sample has around 500,000 distinct CDR3 sequences, roughly 20% seen once. The sample consisted of peripheral blood mononuclear cells (PBMCs), taken when the disease was refractory, from a patient treated with antithyroid drugs. These receptors originate from a female donor with Graves disease.

This clonotype was seen many times. This rearrangement joins TRBV28 to TRBJ2-7, with D unresolved. The CDR3 has 11 residues. The ends were cut back, 3 bases at V and 5 bases at J, with 5 bases in the middle. In germline, CDR1 is MDHEN, CDR2 SYDVKM. In DNA, the CDR3 is TGTGCCAGCAGTTTCCGGAACGAGCAGTACTTC. Protein: CASSFRNEQYF.

The sample holds a few counts of this clonotype. V and J are TRBV7-9 and TRBJ2-5; D uncertain. V lost 5 bases, J lost 2 bases, and 12 bases lay in between. CDR3 length: 14 residues. Germline V lookup: CDR1 SEHNR, CDR2 FQNEAQ (reference sequence). The CDR3 bases are TGTGCCAGCAGCGACAAGACTTGGCAAGAGACCCAGTACTTC. Translated, it gives CASSDKTWQETQYF.

This clonotype was detected ten times or more. This chain joins TRBV6-2 or TRBV6-3 and TRBJ1-5; D remains ambiguous. Per germline, CDR1 MNHEY and CDR2 SVGEGT. The CDR3 spans 15 residues. V dropped 2 bases and J dropped 5 bases, with 13 bases sitting between them. The DNA for the CDR3 is TGTGCCAGCAGTTACGAAGCTGGGTTGGATCAGCCCCAGCATTTT. It is translated as CASSYEAGLDQPQHF.

The CDR3 DNA follows: TGTGCCAGCAGAACAGGGAGGGAGAACACTGAAGCTTTCTTT. Its protein is CASRTGRENTEAFF. The chain employs TRBV27 and TRBJ1-1, with a possible D match to TRBD1 (6 bases). Trimming removed 6 bases at V and 1 base at J, with 12 bases between. CDR3 length: 14 amino acids. The V gene's germline CDR1 is MNHEY and CDR2 SMNVEV (reference sequence).

J is TRBJ2-7 and V is TRBV20-1; TRBD2 aligns across 7 bases. CDR1 is DFQATT and CDR2 is SNEGSKA in the germline V gene (reference sequence). V dropped 1 base and J dropped 3; count of bases not matched to a gene: 9. This CDR3 spans 15 amino acids. The chain's CDR3 is CSARAPAGTNYEQYF. CDR3 coding DNA: TGCAGTGCTAGAGCTCCAGCGGGAACTAACTACGAGCAGTACTTC.

Many counts were recorded for this clonotype. The chain uses TRBV29-1 and TRBJ2-7, with 9 bases lining up with TRBD1. This CDR3 comprises 16 residues. V trimming: 2 bases; J trimming: 5 bases; junction bases outside the gene matches: 13. CDR1 and CDR2 from the germline V gene are SQVTM and ANQGSEA. CDR3 sequence reads: CSVELTGTGSVHEQYF. The DNA for the CDR3 is TGCAGCGTTGAACTTACCGGGACAGGGTCAGTCCACGAGCAGTACTTC.

This chain uses TRBV5-1 with TRBJ1-1; unclear D gene. The germline CDR1 and CDR2 sequences are SGHRS and YFSETQ. V was trimmed by 0 bases and J by 1 base, leaving 10 bases between them. The CDR3 totals 15 residues. This CDR3 reads CASSLVVAGNTEAFF. For the CDR3, the DNA is TGCGCCAGCAGCTTGGTGGTCGCAGGGAACACTGAAGCTTTCTTT.

This clonotype was seen ten or more times. This chain uses TRBV28 with TRBJ1-1; 8 bases line up with TRBD1. With V trimmed by 5 bases and J by 3 bases, 8 bases remained unmatched. CDR3 length equals 15 residues. Germline V gene data show CDR1 as MDHEN and CDR2 as SYDVKM. The DNA of the CDR3 is TGTGCCAGCAGTGACAGGGGAAGGGAGTACACTGAAGCTTTCTTT. It specifies CASSDRGREYTEAFF.

This clonotype appeared many times. V is TRBV7-2 and J is TRBJ1-2; perhaps TRBD1 as D (5 bases). Germline CDR1 and CDR2: SGHTA and FQGNSA. Trimming left V 1 base short and J 8 bases short, with 17 bases between. This CDR3 comprises 15 residues. DNA of the CDR3: TGTGCCAGCAGCTTAGGTTTTCGGGGGGAGGGCGGCTACACCTTC. Its protein product is CASSLGFRGEGGYTF.

Regarding this clonotype: One end of the junction does not line up with germline, which may come from a read error. This sequence joins TRBV12-3 or TRBV12-4 and TRBJ2-1; D uncertain. This CDR3 comprises 13 residues. DNA for the CDR3: TGTACCAGCAGTTGGCGAGAGGCCAATGAGCAGTTCTTC. The encoded protein is CTSSWREANEQFF.

A few counts support this clonotype. The rearrangement links TRBV18 to TRBJ1-5; D gene unclear. V lost 3 bases to trimming and J lost 3 bases, with 12 bases between them. The CDR3 has 15 residues. Germline assignment: CDR1 KGHSH and CDR2 LQKENI. The DNA for the CDR3 is TGTGCCAGCTCACCGGTCGGAGGGAACAATCAGCCCCAGCATTTT. Its translation is CASSPVGGNNQPQHF.

There are many counts of this clonotype. The chain joins TRBV24-1 to TRBJ2-7; D unresolved. The CDR3 length is 13 residues. Trimming took 6 bases from V and 0 from J, leaving 8 bases between them. Germline V gene lookup returns CDR1 KGHDR and CDR2 SFDVKD. CDR3: CATSPHGSYEQYF. CDR3 DNA: TGTGCCACCAGTCCCCACGGCTCCTACGAGCAGTACTTC.

CDR3 amino acids: CASSGYFGGAGGTEAFF. For the CDR3, the DNA is TGTGCCAGCAGTGGATACTTTGGGGGGGCCGGTGGCACTGAAGCTTTCTTT. The V and J genes are TRBV6-1 and TRBJ1-1; a possible D gene is TRBD1 (6 bases). Between the trimmed V and J ends, which lost 4 bases and 4 bases, there was a span of 22 bases. Germline V lookup: CDR1 MNHNS, CDR2 SASEGT. The CDR3 is 17 amino acids.

The sample holds a few counts of this clonotype. The rearrangement links TRBV28 to TRBJ1-2, with 9 bases matching TRBD1. Germline CDR1 is MDHEN and CDR2 is SYDVKM. The ends lost 5 bases at V and 6 bases at J; junction bases unmatched: 7. The CDR3 covers 14 residues. CDR3 sequence (DNA): TGTGCCAGCAGTCCCGACAGGGGGAAACATGGCTACACCTTC. Residues: CASSPDRGKHGYTF.

This sequence joins TRBV24-1 and TRBJ2-5; maybe TRBD1 (5 bases). V was cut by 2 bases and J by 5 bases, with 14 bases left in between. The CDR3 has 15 amino acids. Germline values: CDR1 KGHDR, CDR2 SFDVKD. CDR3 amino acids: CATSDSPGAGETQYF. The CDR3 nucleotides read TGTGCCACCAGTGATTCCCCAGGAGCAGGGGAGACCCAGTACTTC.

This clonotype was found many times. The CDR3 is CATLDWETQYF. CDR3 DNA sequence: TGTGCCACGTTGGACTGGGAGACCCAGTACTTC. The chain combines TRBV6-1 with TRBJ2-5; tentative D call: TRBD2 (5 bases). This CDR3 region has 11 residues. Germline V lookup: CDR1 MNHNS, CDR2 SASEGT. Between the trimmed V and J ends, which lost 10 bases and 5 bases, there was a span of 11 bases.

This clonotype was seen a handful of times. The rearrangement links TRBV5-1 to TRBJ1-6; D ambiguous. Trimming cost V 0 bases and J 0 bases, with 10 bases left between them. The CDR3 length is 17 residues. CDR1 and CDR2 (germline): SGHRS, YFSETQ. CDR3 loop: CASSLEISSSYNSPLHF. The CDR3 bases are TGCGCCAGCAGCTTGGAGATTTCAAGCTCCTATAATTCACCCCTCCACTTT.